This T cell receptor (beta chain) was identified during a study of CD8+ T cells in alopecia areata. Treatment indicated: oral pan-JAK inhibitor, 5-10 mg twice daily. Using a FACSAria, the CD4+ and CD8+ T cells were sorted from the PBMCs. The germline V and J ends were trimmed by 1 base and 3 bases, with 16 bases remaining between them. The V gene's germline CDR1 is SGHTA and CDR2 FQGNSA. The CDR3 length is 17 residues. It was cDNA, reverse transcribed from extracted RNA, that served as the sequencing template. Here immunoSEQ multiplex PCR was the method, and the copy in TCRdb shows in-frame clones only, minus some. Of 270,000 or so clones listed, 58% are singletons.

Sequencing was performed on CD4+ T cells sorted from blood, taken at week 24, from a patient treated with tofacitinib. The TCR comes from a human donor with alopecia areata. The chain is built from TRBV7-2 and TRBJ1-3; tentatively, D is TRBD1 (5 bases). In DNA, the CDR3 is TGTGCCAGCAGCTTAGTGAGTGGGACTTCCAGTGGAAACACCATATATTTT. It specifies CASSLVSGTSSGNTIYF.